These 19 T cell receptor beta chains were all obtained from the same sample, sequenced in a study of CD4 T cells in relation to SARS-CoV-2 and coronaviruses. CD4+ T cells from unexposed donors were obtained before the COVID-19 pandemic (2011-2018). After roughly ten days of culture, CD4+ T cells were isolated. The method was immunoSEQ multiplex PCR; TCRdb's version includes in-frame clones alone and lacks a portion of them. The sample contains roughly 30,000 clones, approximately 80% of which appear only once. No antigen is known for these receptors. Sequencing input: CD4+ T cells from PBMCs, cultured in vitro. Source of these receptors: a human donor in good health.

This chain uses TRBV11-2 with TRBJ1-3, with 7 bases fitting TRBD1. Losses at the gene ends were 6 bases for V and 0 bases for J; bases not matched to a gene: 11. Germline lookup yields CDR1 SGHAT and CDR2 FQNNGV. This CDR3 has 17 amino acids. The CDR3 DNA is TGTGCCAGCAGTTCCCTCGGAGGGGGCTTCTCTGGAAACACCATATATTTT. Its protein product is CASSSLGGGFSGNTIYF.

The chain uses TRBV30 and TRBJ2-6; 7 nucleotides agree with TRBD1. There are 16 residues in the CDR3. Losses at the gene ends were 3 bases for V and 4 bases for J; bases not matched to a gene: 9. The germline V gene encodes CDR1 GTSNPN and CDR2 SVGIG (reference sequence). The CDR3 loop is CAWRRGRLGGANVLTF. The CDR3 DNA follows: TGTGCCTGGAGGAGGGGGCGGTTGGGAGGGGCCAACGTCCTGACTTTC.

The rearrangement uses TRBV19 and TRBJ2-7, with TRBD1 matching over 8 bases. The CDR3 contains 14 residues. V lost 3 bases and J lost 4; bases outside the gene matches: 5. Looked up from germline, CDR1 is LNHDA and CDR2 is SQIVND (reference sequence). The CDR3 here is CASSIGQGGYEQYF. CDR3 in DNA: TGTGCCAGTAGTATCGGACAGGGTGGTTACGAGCAGTACTTC.

V and J are TRBV5-1 and TRBJ2-2; D gene unclear. Looked up from germline, CDR1 is SGHRS and CDR2 is YFSETQ. V shed 0 bases and J shed 7 bases, with 7 bases lying between them. This CDR3 is built from 13 residues. CDR3 in DNA: TGCGCCAGCAGCTTGGGTATCAACGGGGAGCTGTTTTTT. It translates to CASSLGINGELFF.

The chain is built from TRBV4-3 and TRBJ1-5; a possible D gene is TRBD1 (5 bases). V was cut by 1 base and J by 0 bases, with 13 bases left in between. From germline, CDR1 is LGHNA and CDR2 YSLEER. The length of the CDR3 is 17 residues. CDR3 coding DNA: TGCGCCAGCAGCCAAGGCAGGGCCCCTTATAGCAATCAGCCCCAGCATTTT. Encoded protein: CASSQGRAPYSNQPQHF.

This chain connects TRBV6-4 to TRBJ1-4; the D gene is possibly TRBD1 (6 bases). The V gene lost 2 bases and the J gene lost 1 base, with 17 bases spanning the gap. The CDR3 runs 18 residues. Germline V CDR1 and CDR2: MRHNA, SNTAGT. CDR3 in amino acids: CASSDAQGGGETNEKLFF. The CDR3 region has the DNA TGTGCCAGCAGTGACGCGCAAGGGGGGGGCGAAACTAATGAAAAACTGTTTTTT.

The chain carries TRBV6-5 and TRBJ2-5, with D perhaps TRBD1 (6 bases). The germline V gene encodes CDR1 MNHEY and CDR2 SVGAGI. The germline V and J ends were trimmed by 5 bases and 5 bases, with 12 bases remaining between them. CDR3 length: 13 residues. CDR3 coding DNA: TGTGCCAGCAGTATCCTCGACAGGGAGACCCAGTACTTC. This codes for CASSILDRETQYF.

The V gene is TRBV6-1, the J gene TRBJ1-5; TRBD1 is a possible D gene (5 bases). This CDR3 has 14 amino acids. Trimming removed 7 bases at V and 5 bases at J, with 15 bases between. The germline CDR1 and CDR2 sequences are MNHNS and SASEGT. The CDR3 is CASIPGTADQPQHF. CDR3 nucleotide sequence: TGTGCCAGCATCCCCGGGACCGCCGATCAGCCCCAGCATTTT.

Only a few counts were recorded for this clone. This chain uses TRBV10-3 with TRBJ2-5, with a weak D call TRBD1 (5 bases). Germline loops: CDR1 ENHRY, CDR2 SYGVKD. Trimming removed 7 bases at V and 1 base at J, with 10 bases between. This CDR3 is built from 13 residues. In DNA, the CDR3 is TGTGCCATCACAGACAGTTTCCAAGAGACCCAGTACTTC. Its translation is CAITDSFQETQYF.

The genes are TRBV11-2 and TRBJ2-3, with TRBD2 matching over 10 bases. The CDR3 is made up of 13 amino acids. Germline V gene sequence: CDR1 SGHAT, CDR2 FQNNGV. Trimming removed 0 bases from V and 15 bases from J; junction bases left unmatched: 6. As DNA, the CDR3 is TGTGCCAGCAGCTTAGAGGCGACTAGCGGGCCCTATTTT. This gives the protein CASSLEATSGPYF.

The chain combines TRBV30 with TRBJ1-2; D gene ambiguous. Germline lookup yields CDR1 GTSNPN and CDR2 SVGIG (reference sequence). V was trimmed by 8 bases and J by 3 bases, leaving 16 bases between them. The CDR3 runs to 13 residues. As DNA, the CDR3 is TGTGCCATCTCAGCGGCGGCGGACTATGGCTACACCTTC. It yields the protein CAISAAADYGYTF.

This chain connects TRBV7-6 to TRBJ2-1, with D possibly being TRBD1 or TRBD2 (5 bases each). Germline V CDR1 and CDR2: SGHVS, FNYEAQ. The ends were cut back, 5 bases at V and 2 bases at J, with 13 bases in the middle. This CDR3 spans 15 amino acids. The CDR3 region is CASSRGGQPYNEQFF. Written as DNA, the CDR3 is TGTGCCAGCAGCCGGGGCGGACAACCCTACAATGAGCAGTTCTTC. The variable domain in full, with the rest retrieved from reference TRBV7-6 and TRBJ2-1, is GAGVSQSPRYKVTKRGQDVALRCDPISGHVSLYWYRQALGQGPEFLTYFNYEAQQDKSGLPNDRFSAERPEGSISTLTIQRTEQRDSAMYRCASSRGGQPYNEQFFGPGTRLTVL.

The chain recombines TRBV6-2 or TRBV6-3 with TRBJ2-7, with D perhaps assigned TRBD1 or TRBD2 (6 bases each). This CDR3 has 13 amino acids. V was trimmed by 6 bases and J by 5 bases, leaving 14 bases between them. Germline lookup yields CDR1 MNHEY and CDR2 SVGEGT. The CDR3 nucleotides read TGTGCCAGCAGCCACTGGGGGGCCCACGAGCAGTACTTC. It is translated as CASSHWGAHEQYF.

The chain joins TRBV6-5 to TRBJ1-2, with a possible D match to TRBD1 (5 bases). V dropped 2 bases and J dropped 2 bases, with 12 bases sitting between them. Germline V gene lookup returns CDR1 MNHEY and CDR2 SVGAGI. This CDR3 is 15 amino acids long. CDR3 amino acids: CASSYIVGGNYGYTF. CDR3 bases: TGTGCCAGCAGTTACATCGTTGGGGGGAACTATGGCTACACCTTC.

V is TRBV2 and J is TRBJ1-2, with 7 positions matching TRBD1. The CDR3 is 16 amino acids. The V gene end was trimmed by 7 bases and the J gene end by 5 bases; junction bases not matched to a gene: 16. CDR1 is SNHLY, CDR2 FYNNEI, per germline. CDR3 sequence (DNA): TGTGCCAGCAACCGGGGGGGCACGACAGGGAGGTATGGCTACACCTTC. Translating it yields CASNRGGTTGRYGYTF.

The V gene is TRBV5-1, the J gene TRBJ2-1, with D perhaps TRBD1 or TRBD2 (5 bases each). The germline gives CDR1 SGHRS, CDR2 YFSETQ. The CDR3 has 18 residues. The V end was cut by 4 bases, the J end by 0 bases, with 20 bases between. CDR3 amino acids: CASSPDALGTNSYNEQFF. In nucleotides, the CDR3 is TGCGCCAGCAGCCCGGACGCACTCGGGACGAACTCCTACAATGAGCAGTTCTTC.

The sample holds a few counts of this clone. This chain uses TRBV29-1 with TRBJ2-2; a weak D match, TRBD1 (5 bases). Germline lookup yields CDR1 SQVTM and CDR2 ANQGSEA. The CDR3 length is 15 residues. Trimming cost V 4 bases and J 5 bases, with 17 bases left between them. The CDR3 here is CSVARQSTVTGELFF. The CDR3 DNA reads TGCAGCGTTGCGCGACAGTCTACGGTGACCGGGGAGCTGTTTTTT.

This chain uses TRBV14 with TRBJ2-7, with TRBD1 matching 10 bases. CDR1 SGHDN and CDR2 FVKESK come from the germline V gene. V dropped 3 bases and J dropped 0; count of bases not matched to a gene: 2. CDR3 length equals 15 residues. The CDR3 DNA reads as TGTGCCAGCAGCCAGACAGGGGGCCCCTCCTACGAGCAGTACTTC. This gives the protein CASSQTGGPSYEQYF.

This clone came up once. The chain recombines TRBV4-3 with TRBJ1-1; TRBD1 aligns across 9 bases. The J segment lost 5 bases and the V segment lost 0 bases, leaving 13 bases of the junction unmatched. Germline V gene data show CDR1 as LGHNA and CDR2 as YSLEER. The CDR3 length is 18 residues. CDR3 sequence: CASSQEVTGGGGGTEAFF. The CDR3 bases are TGCGCCAGCAGCCAAGAAGTGACAGGGGGTGGGGGTGGGACTGAAGCTTTCTTT.